The 25 T cell receptor beta chains reported below all come from one sample, sequenced in a study of beta chain features in type 1 diabetes. Overall study findings and caveats: The study found moderately but significantly shorter TCRB CDR3s in all four CD4+ subsets of Type 1 diabetes patients.

Of the isolated RNA, all was reverse transcribed, and so the sequenced material was expressed TCRB transcripts. The protocol was immunoSEQ multiplex PCR, while the TCRdb copy is restricted to in-frame clones and leaves out a portion. The table has 250,000 to 350,000 clones, roughly an eighth seen once; the top ten hold 0.015% to 0.02%. These receptors have no identified antigens. Sequenced input: naive CD4+ T cells from blood. Receptor source: a man aged 25 to 40 with type 1 diabetes.

This clone showed up just a few times. The rearrangement joins TRBV9 to TRBJ2-5; no firm D call. The CDR3 spans 14 residues. Germline values: CDR1 SGDLS, CDR2 YYNGEE. V was clipped by 2 bases and J by 0 bases, with 8 bases between them. The CDR3, as DNA: TGTGCCAGCAGCGTGCGTAATAACCAAGAGACCCAGTACTTC. Translating it yields CASSVRNNQETQYF.

This clone came up a few times. The chain links TRBV6-6 to TRBJ2-5; D may be TRBD2 (6 bases). The CDR3 runs 12 residues. The germline V gene has CDR1 MNHNY and CDR2 SVGAGI (reference sequence). V lost 6 bases and J 2 bases, leaving 7 bases between the germline ends. As DNA, the CDR3 is TGTGCCAGCAGAGGAGGGCAAGAGACCCAGTACTTC. The encoded protein is CASRGGQETQYF.

This clone appeared a few times. The rearrangement joins TRBV28 to TRBJ2-1, with unresolved D. The germline V gene encodes CDR1 MDHEN and CDR2 SYDVKM. The V end was cut by 4 bases, the J end by 6 bases, with 13 bases between. The CDR3 length is 14 residues. CDR3 loop: CASSSTSVINEQFF. The CDR3 bases are TGTGCCAGCAGTTCCACTTCCGTGATCAATGAGCAGTTCTTC.

This clone was observed a handful of times. The CDR3 DNA reads as TGTGCCTTGGACAGGGGAGAGACCCAGTACTTC. This sequence encodes CALDRGETQYF. This chain links TRBV30 with TRBJ2-5; 9 nucleotides match TRBD1. CDR3 length: 11 amino acids. V dropped 7 bases and J dropped 4; count of bases not matched to a gene: 1. Germline CDR1 is GTSNPN and CDR2 is SVGIG (reference sequence).

This clone has a handful of counts. V and J are TRBV5-1 and TRBJ2-7, with 11 nucleotides matching TRBD1. V was pared by 2 bases and J by 3 bases, with 4 bases of the junction left unmatched. Germline V gene lookup returns CDR1 SGHRS and CDR2 YFSETQ. CDR3 length: 15 amino acids. CDR3 region: CASSFTGTGGYEQYF. The CDR3 region has the DNA TGCGCCAGCAGCTTTACCGGGACAGGGGGCTACGAGCAGTACTTC.

The rearrangement uses TRBV5-1 and TRBJ1-1; the D gene is possibly TRBD1 (5 bases). Trimming took off 5 bases at V and 1 base at J, with 9 bases between the two ends. CDR3 length: 13 residues. CDR1 SGHRS and CDR2 YFSETQ come from the germline V gene. The CDR3 here is CASRDQGNTEAFF. CDR3 sequence (DNA): TGCGCCAGCAGAGATCAGGGGAACACTGAAGCTTTCTTT.

The chain couples TRBV28 to TRBJ1-2, with 10 bases aligning to TRBD1. This CDR3 spans 15 amino acids. V dropped 5 bases and J dropped 6; count of bases not matched to a gene: 9. Germline CDR1 MDHEN, CDR2 SYDVKM. The CDR3 region has the DNA TGTGCCAGCAGTGGGGCGGGACAGGGGACGAATGGCTACACCTTC. It is translated as CASSGAGQGTNGYTF.

The chain recombines TRBV7-2 with TRBJ2-7, with no clear D. Trimming shortened V by 0 bases and J by 7 bases, and 7 bases separated the two germline ends. Germline V CDR1 and CDR2: SGHTA, FQGNSA. This CDR3 comprises 12 residues. The CDR3 DNA follows: TGTGCCAGCAGCTTAGCGGCCCTGGAGCAGTACTTC. It translates to CASSLAALEQYF.

The gene calls are TRBV19 and TRBJ2-5; D possibly corresponds to TRBD2 (5 bases). Germline lookup yields CDR1 LNHDA and CDR2 SQIVND (reference sequence). Trimming stripped 8 bases from V and 4 bases from J, with 5 bases between. The CDR3 is 10 residues long. In DNA form, the CDR3 reads TGTGCCAGTGGGAGAGAGACCCAGTACTTC. It yields the protein CASGRETQYF. Full variable domain (outside the CDR3, taken from reference TRBV19 and TRBJ2-5): DGGITQSPKYLFRKEGQNVTLSCEQNLNHDAMYWYRQDPGQGLRLIYYSQIVNDFQKGDIAEGYSVSREKKESFPLTVTSAQKNPTAFYLCASGRETQYFGPGTRLLVL.

The rearrangement uses TRBV27 and TRBJ2-7; D is perhaps TRBD2 (6 bases). The germline V and J ends were trimmed by 6 bases and 2 bases, with 14 bases remaining between them. The CDR3 covers 14 residues. Germline assignment: CDR1 MNHEY and CDR2 SMNVEV (reference sequence). This CDR3 reads CASRSLLAAYEQYF. DNA for the CDR3: TGTGCCAGCAGATCTTTACTAGCAGCCTACGAGCAGTACTTC.

This clone was seen a few times. The V and J genes are TRBV7-2 and TRBJ2-2; the match to TRBD2 covers 11 bases. The V gene's germline CDR1 is SGHTA and CDR2 FQGNSA. The CDR3 sequence is 15 residues long. Trimming cost V 4 bases and J 6 bases; bases outside gene matches: 4. The CDR3 DNA is TGTGCCAGCAGCTCACTAGCGGGAGAGGCCGGGGAGCTGTTTTTT. Translating gives CASSSLAGEAGELFF.

The CDR3 coding sequence is TGTGCCACCAGCAGTCCGGGACTAGCGGGTGTCTCCTACGAGCAGTACTTC. This gives the protein CATSSPGLAGVSYEQYF. This rearrangement joins TRBV15 to TRBJ2-7; 12 positions agree with TRBD2. The ends lost 3 bases at V and 0 bases at J; junction bases unmatched: 6. CDR3 size: 17 residues. From germline, CDR1 is LNHNV and CDR2 YYDKDF (reference sequence).

The chain has TRBV10-3 and TRBJ1-2; D uncertain. V gave up 0 bases and J gave up 3 bases, with 5 bases separating them. The CDR3 extends over 13 amino acids. Germline CDR1 ENHRY, CDR2 SYGVKD. In DNA form, the CDR3 reads TGTGCCATCAGTGAGTCTACTGACTATGGCTACACCTTC. This sequence encodes CAISESTDYGYTF.

The rearrangement uses TRBV5-1 and TRBJ1-2; the D gene is possibly TRBD1 (6 bases). V shed 5 bases and J shed 4 bases, with 15 bases lying between them. Germline V CDR1 and CDR2: SGHRS, YFSETQ. The CDR3 is 14 residues long. CDR3 coding DNA: TGCGCCAGCAGAGCGACAGGTTTTGGCTATGGCTACACCTTC. Protein sequence: CASRATGFGYGYTF.

The rearrangement uses TRBV28 and TRBJ1-2; D gene ambiguous. V was trimmed by 4 bases and J by 3 bases, leaving 6 bases between them. The CDR3 length is 12 residues. The V gene's germline CDR1 is MDHEN and CDR2 SYDVKM. The CDR3 sequence: CASSWQYYGYTF. The CDR3, as DNA: TGTGCCAGCAGTTGGCAGTACTATGGCTACACCTTC.

This clone was seen a handful of times. The V and J genes are TRBV4-2 and TRBJ2-7, with 10 bases lining up with TRBD2. Trimming at V came to 2 bases and at J to 0 bases, leaving 7 bases not matched to a gene. The CDR3 length is 17 residues. Germline assignment: CDR1 LGHNA and CDR2 YNFKEQ. CDR3 in DNA: TGTGCCAGCAGCCAAACCGGCACTAGCGGGACCTCCTACGAGCAGTACTTC. It codes for CASSQTGTSGTSYEQYF.

This chain joins TRBV7-3 and TRBJ2-5; TRBD2 agrees at 7 bases. Germline V gene lookup returns CDR1 SGHTA and CDR2 FQGTGA. Trimming at V came to 4 bases and at J to 3 bases, leaving 2 bases not matched to a gene. CDR3 length: 13 residues. CDR3 DNA sequence: TGTGCCAGCAGCTCTCTAGCGGAAGAGACCCAGTACTTC. Translating it yields CASSSLAEETQYF.

This clone was counted a few times. V usage is TRBV4-3 and J usage is TRBJ1-1; 8 bases fit TRBD1. This CDR3 comprises 14 residues. From germline, CDR1 is LGHNA and CDR2 YSLEER. The V segment lost 4 bases and the J segment 0 bases; nucleotides outside the gene matches: 1. This CDR3 is CASSPTGVNTEAFF. The CDR3 coding sequence is TGCGCCAGCAGCCCGACAGGGGTGAACACTGAAGCTTTCTTT.

This clone was observed a handful of times. CDR3 in amino acids: CASSMGRGRNEQFF. DNA for the CDR3: TGTGCCAGTAGTATGGGAAGGGGCCGCAATGAGCAGTTCTTC. The rearrangement joins TRBV19 to TRBJ2-1; a weak D match, TRBD1 (5 bases). The CDR3 loop spans 14 amino acids. Between the trimmed V and J ends, which lost 3 bases and 6 bases, there was a span of 12 bases. Germline CDR1 LNHDA, CDR2 SQIVND (reference sequence).

The chain has TRBV9 and TRBJ2-5; TRBD1 is a possible D gene (5 bases). The CDR3 has 16 residues. CDR1 is SGDLS and CDR2 is YYNGEE in the germline V gene. V lost 0 bases and J 5 bases, leaving 17 bases between the germline ends. In nucleotides, the CDR3 is TGTGCCAGCAGCGTAGAAGGCAGGGTGAGAAAGGAGACCCAGTACTTC. Its translation: CASSVEGRVRKETQYF. The complete variable domain, with remaining parts taken from reference TRBV9 and TRBJ2-5, reads DSGVTQTPKHLITATGQRVTLRCSPRSGDLSVYWYQQSLDQGLQFLIQYYNGEERAKGNILERFSAQQFPDLHSELNLSSLELGDSALYFCASSVEGRVRKETQYFGPGTRLLVL.

J is TRBJ2-1 and V is TRBV28, with TRBD2 matching 7 bases. Germline CDR1 reads MDHEN; CDR2 reads SYDVKM. This CDR3 is 15 amino acids long. V was clipped by 2 bases and J by 3 bases; unmatched bases: 4. The CDR3 sequence is CASSLGASGYNEQFF. The DNA for the CDR3 is TGTGCCAGCAGTTTAGGGGCTAGCGGCTACAATGAGCAGTTCTTC.

The V and J genes are TRBV7-9 and TRBJ2-2; a possible D gene is TRBD2 (5 bases). CDR3 length equals 15 residues. Trimming took off 5 bases at V and 4 bases at J, with 14 bases between the two ends. The germline V gene has CDR1 SEHNR and CDR2 FQNEAQ (reference sequence). The CDR3 DNA is TGTGCCAGCAGCCCTGGGGAGCGGATCACCGGGGAGCTGTTTTTT. Its protein is CASSPGERITGELFF.

The chain is built from TRBV19 and TRBJ1-1; 9 nucleotides agree with TRBD1. Germline trimming cut 6 bases from V and 0 bases from J; bases unmatched to any gene: 2. Per germline, CDR1 LNHDA and CDR2 SQIVND (reference sequence). There are 14 residues in the CDR3. The CDR3 loop is CASSRTGVNTEAFF. Here the CDR3 DNA reads TGTGCCAGTAGCCGGACAGGGGTGAACACTGAAGCTTTCTTT. Complete variable domain (other parts from reference TRBV19 and TRBJ1-1): DGGITQSPKYLFRKEGQNVTLSCEQNLNHDAMYWYRQDPGQGLRLIYYSQIVNDFQKGDIAEGYSVSREKKESFPLTVTSAQKNPTAFYLCASSRTGVNTEAFFGQGTRLTVV.

V gene TRBV5-6 combines with J gene TRBJ2-1; tentatively, D is TRBD1 (6 bases). CDR3 length: 15 amino acids. Germline loops: CDR1 SGHDT, CDR2 YYEEEE. Trimming took 2 bases from V and 8 from J, leaving 17 bases between them. CDR3 nucleotide sequence: TGTGCCAGCAGCTTAAGTGGCAGGGGTCGGGATGAGCAGTTCTTC. It encodes CASSLSGRGRDEQFF.

With regard to this clone: Other DNA sequences in the sample encode the same CDR3. The CDR3 reads CASSLAAGGSYEQYF. The CDR3 DNA reads as TGTGCCAGCAGCTTAGCAGCAGGGGGGTCCTACGAGCAGTACTTC. This chain connects TRBV7-2 to TRBJ2-7; D may be TRBD1 (7 bases). CDR3 length equals 15 residues. Germline CDR1 is SGHTA and CDR2 is FQGNSA. V was trimmed by 0 bases and J by 1 base, leaving 10 bases between them.